This TCR beta chain was captured by sequencing in a study of blood T cell repertoires in COVID-19. Looking at the study overall: Acute and convalescent COVID-19 specimens originated in the United States, Italy and Spain. Nucleic acid was either cDNA or gDNA, and it came from T cells, B-cell-depleted T cells, or PBMCs.

The V and J ends lost 4 bases and 10 bases respectively, with 14 bases between them. This CDR3 contains 13 residues. Germline V lookup: CDR1 LGHDT, CDR2 YNNKEL (reference sequence). Authors' analysis steps: By means of reference gene primer amplification, nucleated cell counts were estimated. TCRdb's table, derived via immunoSEQ multiplex PCR, lists solely in-frame clones and lacks some. The DNA was the basis for D and trimming; V, J and clone size are from that table. The profile shows about 200,000 clones, more than 80% of them singletons. The chain employs TRBV3-1 (or the pseudogene TRBV3-2) and TRBJ2-1; D possibly corresponds to TRBD1 (5 bases). This receptor was taken from a man between 25 and 39 years old who had recovered from COVID-19. Material for sequencing was peripheral blood. CDR3 in amino acids: CASSPQGAGEQFF. DNA for the CDR3: TGTGCCAGCAGCCCCCAAGGGGCTGGGGAGCAGTTCTTC.